The TCR beta chain under discussion was sequenced for a study of PD-1 blockade in classical Hodgkin lymphoma. About this clone itself: The antigen is not known.

Every patient experienced relapse after autologous stem cell transplantation, and brentuximab vedotin exposure varied. Study outcomes and limitations: Complete responders possessed baseline diversity comparable to newly diagnosed patients. Initiation of nivolumab under 1 year after ASCT led to exclusion of patients. No one has yet defined what causes the repertoire differences, which may be disease activity or prior therapy. Baseline TCR diversity was reportedly lower in newly diagnosed patients than healthy donors.

Libraries were prepared by immunoSEQ multiplex PCR; TCRdb keeps only in-frame clonotypes and omits some of them. The top ten hold less than 20% of the sample, which has about 110,000 clones, about 89% seen once. The germline gives CDR1 LNHNV, CDR2 YYDKDF (reference sequence). CDR3 size: 15 residues. V dropped 4 bases and J dropped 8 bases, with 18 bases sitting between them. The sample consisted of peripheral blood mononuclear cells (PBMCs), taken before the second cycle of nivolumab. This receptor was taken from a human donor with classical Hodgkin lymphoma. The rearrangement links TRBV15 to TRBJ2-1; a weak D match, TRBD2 (6 bases). The CDR3 reads CATSTLAYGWDEQFF. CDR3 in DNA: TGTGCCACCAGCACTCTAGCGTATGGATGGGATGAGCAGTTCTTC.